Sequencing of this T cell receptor beta chain was carried out in a study of cytomegalovirus exposure and HLA in healthy donors. This clone was recorded once. PCR used 60 Vbeta primers and 13 Jbeta primers. The table came from immunoSEQ multiplex PCR; TCRdb's copy has only in-frame clones and leaves some out. The sample has 150,000 or so clones, just over 70% seen once; the top ten hold about 4.7%. The V segment lost 4 bases and the J segment 5 bases; nucleotides outside the gene matches: 8. The germline V gene has CDR1 SGHTA and CDR2 FQGTGA. This CDR3 has 15 residues. V usage is TRBV7-3 and J usage is TRBJ2-3; TRBD1 aligns across 8 bases. The sample was PBMCs. This receptor was taken from a man between 18 and 35 years old in good health and CMV-seropositive. For the CDR3, the DNA is TGTGCCAGCAGCTACCAGGGGGCGCGGGAAGATACGCAGTATTTT. Its translation: CASSYQGAREDTQYF.